The 27 T cell receptor beta chains below come from one sample, sequenced in a study of regulatory T cells in long-lasting Graves disease. This sample's time point: newly diagnosed GD, antithyroid drugs for less than 3 months. From RNA extracted from PBMCs, the TCR library was made. Construction of the TCR beta libraries employed iRepertoire HTBI primers in conjunction with Arm-PCR of CDR3 regions. TCRdb processed the multiplex PCR reads anew with MiXCR; each CDR3 protein has one entry. Among hundreds of thousands of distinct CDR3 sequences listed, 15% to 19% were seen once. The specimen comprised peripheral blood mononuclear cells (PBMCs), sampled at new diagnosis, from a patient treated with antithyroid drugs. These TCRs come from a female donor with Graves disease.

This clonotype was seen at least ten times. The V gene is TRBV6-1, the J gene TRBJ2-2; 8 nucleotides line up with TRBD2. Germline-derived CDR1 and CDR2 are MNHNS and SASEGT. The J segment lost 1 base and the V segment lost 8 bases, leaving 15 bases of the junction unmatched. The CDR3 is 18 amino acids. CDR3 region: CASVGGIGTRLNTGELFF. DNA of the CDR3: TGTGCCAGCGTTGGGGGAATCGGGACTAGACTGAACACCGGGGAGCTGTTTTTT.

This clonotype was found many times. This chain uses TRBV7-2 with TRBJ2-7, with a weak D call TRBD2 (5 bases). The CDR3 length is 14 residues. V was clipped by 0 bases and J by 6 bases, with 12 bases between them. Germline V gene lookup returns CDR1 SGHTA and CDR2 FQGNSA. CDR3 in DNA: TGTGCCAGCAGCTTAGCGGACGAGGGCCTCGAGCAGTACTTC. Amino acids: CASSLADEGLEQYF.

This clonotype was recorded at least ten times. The V gene is TRBV27, the J gene TRBJ1-1; 10 bases agree with TRBD1. This CDR3 has 14 amino acids. V trimming: 6 bases; J trimming: 5 bases; junction bases outside the gene matches: 6. The germline V gene has CDR1 MNHEY and CDR2 SMNVEV (reference sequence). CDR3 region: CASSSGQGRTEAFF. The CDR3 DNA reads TGTGCCAGCAGCTCGGGACAGGGGAGGACTGAAGCTTTCTTT.

This clonotype was counted once. This chain links TRBV24-1 with TRBJ2-3, with 7 bases fitting TRBD1. The V gene end was trimmed by 4 bases and the J gene end by 0 bases; junction bases not matched to a gene: 3. Per the germline V gene, CDR1 is KGHDR and CDR2 is SFDVKD. There are 15 residues in the CDR3. DNA of the CDR3: TGTGCCACCAGTGAGAAGACAGGGAGCACAGATACGCAGTATTTT. Protein sequence: CATSEKTGSTDTQYF.

This clonotype was detected ten times or more. The V gene is TRBV5-1, the J gene TRBJ2-3; 8 bases are shared with TRBD2. Germline CDR1 reads SGHRS; CDR2 reads YFSETQ. Trimming took 2 bases from V and 4 from J; bases not matched to a gene: 15. The CDR3 runs 18 residues. This CDR3 is CASSFYGGATLKPDTQYF. The CDR3 nucleotides are TGCGCCAGCAGCTTCTACGGGGGGGCCACCTTAAAACCAGATACGCAGTATTTT.

This clonotype occurred a few times. V gene TRBV4-3 combines with J gene TRBJ2-1, with 8 nucleotides matching TRBD2. The CDR3 consists of 19 residues. From germline, CDR1 is LGHNA and CDR2 YSLEER. Trimming removed 4 bases from V and 4 bases from J; junction bases left unmatched: 18. In DNA, the CDR3 is TGCGCCAGCAGCCCCACCGTTGGTGTTAGCGGGAATCTTTACAATGAGCAGTTCTTC. This codes for CASSPTVGVSGNLYNEQFF.

This clonotype was observed at least ten times. The rearrangement joins TRBV9 to TRBJ1-1; TRBD1 is a possible D gene (6 bases). V was trimmed by 4 bases and J by 0 bases, leaving 10 bases between them. Germline CDR1 is SGDLS and CDR2 is YYNGEE. The CDR3 spans 14 residues. Here the CDR3 reads CASSKTGMNTEAFF. The CDR3 region has the DNA TGTGCCAGCAGCAAGACAGGAATGAACACTGAAGCTTTCTTT.

This clonotype was recorded many times. This chain uses TRBV5-1 with TRBJ2-7; either TRBD1 or TRBD2 may supply D (5 bases each). Trimming took 6 bases from V and 0 from J, leaving 19 bases between them. CDR1 is SGHRS and CDR2 is YFSETQ in the germline V gene. This CDR3 is built from 16 residues. The CDR3 spells CASTPRAGASSYEQYF. Here the CDR3 DNA reads TGCGCCAGCACCCCCCGCGCCGGGGCCAGCTCCTACGAGCAGTACTTC.

The chain joins TRBV13 to TRBJ2-1; D is unclear. Trimming shortened V by 4 bases and J by 15 bases, and 16 bases separated the two germline ends. This CDR3 spans 12 amino acids. Germline V gene sequence: CDR1 PRHDT, CDR2 FYEKMQ (reference sequence). CDR3 region: CASSSTNQVLFF. The CDR3 DNA follows: TGTGCCAGCAGCTCTACTAATCAGGTTCTGTTCTTC.

This clonotype appeared many times. CDR3 sequence (DNA): TGTGCCAGCAGCTATGTCGCTCGCGAGGTACCCTACAATGAGCAGTTCTTC. Its translation is CASSYVAREVPYNEQFF. The chain links TRBV11-2 to TRBJ2-1; D is undetermined. Germline V CDR1 and CDR2: SGHAT, FQNNGV. The CDR3 totals 17 residues. V shed 4 bases and J shed 2 bases, with 18 bases lying between them.

Comment on this clonotype: A read error is possible here, since a much larger clone lies one base away. This chain joins TRBV6-1 and TRBJ1-1; no definite D call. CDR3 length: 16 residues. The germline V gene has CDR1 MNHNS and CDR2 SASEGT. V lost 11 bases, J lost 3 bases, and 25 bases lay in between. This chain's CDR3 is CAGRQEYPAWDTEAFF. CDR3 DNA sequence: TGTGCCGGCCGCCAGGAGTACCCGGCTTGGGACACTGAAGCTTTCTTT.

In its sample, this clonotype was seen a few times. The genes are TRBV28 and TRBJ1-2, with 7 bases aligning to TRBD1. V was pared by 7 bases and J by 0 bases, with 20 bases of the junction left unmatched. Per germline, CDR1 MDHEN and CDR2 SYDVKM. The CDR3 extends over 19 amino acids. CDR3 in DNA: TGTGCCAGCAACCCTCCACGACGAGGGGACAGACCGACTAACTATGGCTACACCTTC. It yields the protein CASNPPRRGDRPTNYGYTF.

This clonotype was counted ten times or more. The rearrangement uses TRBV2 and TRBJ2-1, with unresolved D. The V gene lost 7 bases and the J gene lost 9 bases, with 7 bases spanning the gap. The CDR3 consists of 10 residues. Germline values: CDR1 SNHLY, CDR2 FYNNEI. CDR3 amino acids: CASNGLEQFF. The CDR3 DNA reads as TGTGCCAGCAATGGCCTTGAGCAGTTCTTC.

This clonotype was counted a few times. The V and J genes are TRBV29-1 and TRBJ2-1; D is possibly TRBD1 or TRBD2 (5 bases each). CDR3 length: 10 residues. Germline CDR1 is SQVTM and CDR2 is ANQGSEA. The V end was cut by 7 bases, the J end by 16 bases, with 17 bases between. CDR3 nucleotide sequence: TGCAGCGCTAGGACACGGGACGTCTTCTTC. Amino acid sequence: CSARTRDVFF.

This clonotype was seen more than once but under ten times. A clone one base away is much larger, so this may be a read error. The chain joins TRBV12-5 to TRBJ1-5, with unresolved D. From germline, CDR1 is LGHNT and CDR2 FRNRAP. The CDR3 is 15 residues long. The CDR3 spells CVSGLVKGSTQPQHF. In DNA form, the CDR3 reads TGTGTTAGTGGTTTGGTAAAAGGGTCGACTCAGCCCCAGCATTTT.

This clonotype was recorded at least ten times. This chain links TRBV6-1 with TRBJ1-2; 10 nucleotides agree with TRBD1. The CDR3 is made up of 14 amino acids. The junction had 2 bases not matched to a gene; V was cut back by 2 bases and J by 5 bases. Germline V gene data show CDR1 as MNHNS and CDR2 as SASEGT. The CDR3 reads CASSEPGQGYGYTF. The CDR3 DNA is TGTGCCAGCAGTGAACCGGGACAGGGGTATGGCTACACCTTC.

This clonotype was recorded many times. The rearrangement links TRBV19 to TRBJ1-1; perhaps TRBD1 as D (6 bases). This CDR3 region has 13 residues. Germline V gene sequence: CDR1 LNHDA, CDR2 SQIVND (reference sequence). Deletions cut 2 bases from V and 5 bases from J, with 9 bases between. In DNA form, the CDR3 reads TGTGCCAGTAGTATACGAGGGGGGACTGAAGCTTTCTTT. It translates to CASSIRGGTEAFF.

This clonotype was observed many times. The gene calls are TRBV2 and TRBJ1-1; D gene unclear. The germline V and J ends were trimmed by 4 bases and 3 bases, with 9 bases remaining between them. This CDR3 comprises 13 residues. Germline CDR1 SNHLY, CDR2 FYNNEI. CDR3 sequence reads: CASSGGSHTEAFF. In nucleotides, the CDR3 is TGTGCCAGCAGTGGCGGCAGCCACACTGAAGCTTTCTTT.

The sample holds many counts of this clonotype. CDR3 sequence (DNA): TGTGCCAGCAGTTTAGCCTGGGGCGCGGGGACAGATACGCAGTATTTT. Residues: CASSLAWGAGTDTQYF. This sequence joins TRBV12-3 or TRBV12-4 and TRBJ2-3; D perhaps matches TRBD2 (6 bases). There are 16 residues in the CDR3. V lost 0 bases to trimming and J lost 3 bases, with 13 bases between them.

This clonotype was detected ten times or more. The rearrangement links TRBV20-1 to TRBJ1-5; perhaps TRBD1 as D (5 bases). Germline-derived CDR1 and CDR2 are DFQATT and SNEGSKA (reference sequence). The CDR3 loop spans 14 amino acids. V lost 5 bases, J lost 0 bases, and 11 bases lay in between. The CDR3, as DNA: TGCAGTGCTTCCGGGACCTATAGCAATCAGCCCCAGCATTTT. Its protein product is CSASGTYSNQPQHF.

The CDR3 DNA is TGTGCCTGGAGTGTTCGAGCGGGAGCCCCCTACGAGCAGTACTTC. It yields the protein CAWSVRAGAPYEQYF. The chain has TRBV30 and TRBJ2-7; TRBD2 matches at 8 bases. V lost 0 bases and J lost 2; bases outside the gene matches: 6. Germline V lookup: CDR1 GTSNPN, CDR2 SVGIG (reference sequence). The CDR3 totals 15 residues.

Concerning this clonotype itself: A much larger clone differs from this one at a single base, so this may be a read error. CDR3 residues: CASSLTSGSSYNEQYF. Written as DNA, the CDR3 is TGCGCCAGCAGCTTGACTAGCGGGAGCTCCTACAATGAGCAGTACTTC. The chain links TRBV5-1 to TRBJ2-7, with 11 bases aligning to TRBD2. The CDR3 consists of 16 residues. V gave up 1 base and J gave up 7 bases; unmatched junction bases: 10. The germline CDR1 and CDR2 sequences are SGHRS and YFSETQ.

The table lists this clonotype with many counts. V usage is TRBV7-6 and J usage is TRBJ2-3; TRBD2 is a possible D gene (6 bases). The J call may be mistaken, given a closer DNA end match to TRBJ2-7. Looked up from germline, CDR1 is SGHVS and CDR2 is FNYEAQ. This CDR3 has 14 amino acids. CDR3 sequence (DNA): TGTGCCAGCAGCTTGACCCCTCGGGACTCCGAGCAGTACTTC. The encoded protein is CASSLTPRDSEQYF.

This clonotype was detected many times. In DNA, the CDR3 is TGTGCCAGCAGTGTGACAGGCACAGATACGCAGTATTTT. Translation: CASSVTGTDTQYF. The chain uses TRBV12-3 or TRBV12-4 and TRBJ2-3, with D tentatively TRBD1 (5 bases). The CDR3 loop spans 13 amino acids. Trimming pared 5 bases from V and 1 base from J, leaving 7 bases between.

In its sample, this clonotype was seen a few times. The chain employs TRBV12-5 and TRBJ2-5, with D hard to call. Germline lookup yields CDR1 LGHNT and CDR2 FRNRAP. Trimming removed 1 base at V and 3 bases at J, with 6 bases between. The CDR3 totals 13 residues. CDR3 in amino acids: CASGLAREETQYF. The CDR3 DNA reads as TGTGCTAGTGGTTTGGCCAGAGAAGAGACCCAGTACTTC.

There are many counts of this clonotype. This chain joins TRBV7-9 and TRBJ1-6; perhaps TRBD1 as D (6 bases). Germline CDR1 is SEHNR and CDR2 is FQNEAQ (reference sequence). This CDR3 has 13 residues. V was shortened by 4 bases and J by 6 bases, with 7 bases between the two germline ends. As DNA, the CDR3 is TGTGCCAGCAGCTCACAGGGTAATTCACCCCTCCACTTT. This sequence encodes CASSSQGNSPLHF.

This clonotype was counted many times. The CDR3 reads CASSLSTRDRAKNIQYF. CDR3 nucleotide sequence: TGTGCCAGCAGTTTATCTACCCGGGACAGGGCAAAAAACATTCAGTACTTC. V and J are TRBV28 and TRBJ2-4; TRBD1 aligns across 9 bases. The germline V gene encodes CDR1 MDHEN and CDR2 SYDVKM. Trimming at V came to 1 base and at J to 4 bases, leaving 8 bases not matched to a gene. The CDR3 runs 17 residues.